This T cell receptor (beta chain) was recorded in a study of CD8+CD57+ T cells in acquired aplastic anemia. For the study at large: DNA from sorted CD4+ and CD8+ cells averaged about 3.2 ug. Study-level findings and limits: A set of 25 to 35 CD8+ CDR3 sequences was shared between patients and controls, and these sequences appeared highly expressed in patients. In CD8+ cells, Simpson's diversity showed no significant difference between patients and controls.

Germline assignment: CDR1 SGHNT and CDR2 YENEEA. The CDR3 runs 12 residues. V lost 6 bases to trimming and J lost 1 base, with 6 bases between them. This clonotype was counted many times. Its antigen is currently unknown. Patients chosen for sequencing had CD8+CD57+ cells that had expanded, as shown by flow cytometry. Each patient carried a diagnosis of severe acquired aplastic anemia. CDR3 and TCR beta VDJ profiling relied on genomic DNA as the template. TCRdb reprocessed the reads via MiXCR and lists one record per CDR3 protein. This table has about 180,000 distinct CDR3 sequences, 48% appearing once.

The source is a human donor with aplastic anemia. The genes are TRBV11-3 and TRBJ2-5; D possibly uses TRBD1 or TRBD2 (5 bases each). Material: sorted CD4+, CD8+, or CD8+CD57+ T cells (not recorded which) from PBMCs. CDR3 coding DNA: TGTGCCAGCAGGGGACCCCAAGAGACCCAGTACTTC. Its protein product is CASRGPQETQYF.